This TCR beta chain appears in the sequencing data of a study of type 1 regulatory T cells. Study at large: This in vitro CD4 product, T-allo10, is enriched for Tr1 cells and alloantigen-specific.

This clonotype was observed once. Its antigen remains unknown. The junction departs from germline at one end; a sequencing error may be responsible. Germline CDR1 reads SGHDT; CDR2 reads YYEEEE. The CDR3 is made up of 17 amino acids. Using its own MiXCR run on the reads, TCRdb lists one record per CDR3 protein. The sample has 24,000 or so distinct CDR3 sequences; roughly half are singletons. This TCR derives from a human donor in good health. The material sequenced was cultured T cells, either the whole culture or a sorted T cell fraction (not recorded which). The gene calls are TRBV5-6 and TRBJ1-1; D remains unclear. CDR3 protein: CANSLGWGMRQNTEAFF. DNA of the CDR3: TGTGCCAACAGCTTGGGATGGGGAATGCGACAGAACACTGAAGCTTTCTTT.